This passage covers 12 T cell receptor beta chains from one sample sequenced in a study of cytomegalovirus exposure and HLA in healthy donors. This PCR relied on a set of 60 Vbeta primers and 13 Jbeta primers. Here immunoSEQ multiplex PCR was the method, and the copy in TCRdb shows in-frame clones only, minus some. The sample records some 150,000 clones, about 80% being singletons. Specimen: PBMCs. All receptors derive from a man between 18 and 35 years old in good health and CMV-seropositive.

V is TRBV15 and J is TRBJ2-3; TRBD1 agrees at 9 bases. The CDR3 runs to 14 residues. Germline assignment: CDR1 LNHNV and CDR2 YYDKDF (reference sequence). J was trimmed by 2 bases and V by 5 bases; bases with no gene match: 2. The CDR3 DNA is TGTGCCACCAGCCGGGACAGGGCCACAGATACGCAGTATTTT. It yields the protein CATSRDRATDTQYF.

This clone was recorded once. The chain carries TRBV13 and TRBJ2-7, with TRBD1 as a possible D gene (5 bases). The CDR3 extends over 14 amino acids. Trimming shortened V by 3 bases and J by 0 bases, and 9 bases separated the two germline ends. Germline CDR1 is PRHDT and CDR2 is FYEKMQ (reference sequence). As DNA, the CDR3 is TGTGCCAGCAGCTTGAGGACACGCTCCTACGAGCAGTACTTC. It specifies CASSLRTRSYEQYF.

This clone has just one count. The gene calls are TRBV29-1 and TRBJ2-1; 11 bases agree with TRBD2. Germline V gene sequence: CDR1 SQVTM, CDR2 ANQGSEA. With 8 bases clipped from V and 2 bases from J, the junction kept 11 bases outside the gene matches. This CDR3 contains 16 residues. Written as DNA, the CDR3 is TGCAGCCCGATCATTCTAGCGGGAGGTACCTACAATGAGCAGTTCTTC. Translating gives CSPIILAGGTYNEQFF.

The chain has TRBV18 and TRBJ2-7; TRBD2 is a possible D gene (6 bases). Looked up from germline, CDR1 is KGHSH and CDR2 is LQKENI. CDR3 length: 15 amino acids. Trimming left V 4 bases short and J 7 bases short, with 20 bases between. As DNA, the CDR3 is TGTGCCAGCTCACTAGGTTGGGGCGGGACGGATGAGCAGTACTTC. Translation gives CASSLGWGGTDEQYF.

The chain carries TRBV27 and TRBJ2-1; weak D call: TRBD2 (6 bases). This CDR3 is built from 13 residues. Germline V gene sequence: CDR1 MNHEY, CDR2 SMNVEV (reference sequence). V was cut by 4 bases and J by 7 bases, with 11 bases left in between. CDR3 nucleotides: TGTGCCAGCAGTTGGGACGCGGGGAATGAGCAGTTCTTC. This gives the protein CASSWDAGNEQFF.

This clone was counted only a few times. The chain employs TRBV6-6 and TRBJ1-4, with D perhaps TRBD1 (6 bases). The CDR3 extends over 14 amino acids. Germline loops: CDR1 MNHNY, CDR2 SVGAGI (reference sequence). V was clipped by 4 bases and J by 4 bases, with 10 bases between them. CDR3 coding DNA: TGTGCCAGCAGTTTCGGACAGAGTAATGAAAAACTGTTTTTT. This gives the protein CASSFGQSNEKLFF.

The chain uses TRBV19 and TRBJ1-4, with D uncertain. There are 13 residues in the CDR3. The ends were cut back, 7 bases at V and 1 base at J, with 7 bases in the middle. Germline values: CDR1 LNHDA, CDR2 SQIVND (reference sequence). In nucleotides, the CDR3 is TGTGCCAGTACTGAGATAACTAATGAAAAACTGTTTTTT. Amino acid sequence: CASTEITNEKLFF.

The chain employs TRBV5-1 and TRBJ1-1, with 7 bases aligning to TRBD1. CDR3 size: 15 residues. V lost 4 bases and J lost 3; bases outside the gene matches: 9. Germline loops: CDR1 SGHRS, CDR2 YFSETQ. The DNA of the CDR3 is TGCGCCAGCAGCACCTACAGGGGAATTGACACTGAAGCTTTCTTT. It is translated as CASSTYRGIDTEAFF.

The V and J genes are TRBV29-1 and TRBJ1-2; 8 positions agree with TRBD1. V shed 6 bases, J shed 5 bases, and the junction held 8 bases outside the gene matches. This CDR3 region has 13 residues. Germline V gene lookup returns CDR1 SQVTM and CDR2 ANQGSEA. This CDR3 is CSVDGQGDYGYTF. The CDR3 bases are TGCAGCGTAGACGGACAGGGCGATTATGGCTACACCTTC.

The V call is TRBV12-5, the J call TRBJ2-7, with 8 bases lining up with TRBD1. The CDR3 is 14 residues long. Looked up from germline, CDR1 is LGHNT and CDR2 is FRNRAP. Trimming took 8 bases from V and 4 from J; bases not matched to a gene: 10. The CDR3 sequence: CASSPGTGQYEQYF. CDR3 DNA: TGTGCTAGTTCCCCCGGGACAGGTCAGTACGAGCAGTACTTC.

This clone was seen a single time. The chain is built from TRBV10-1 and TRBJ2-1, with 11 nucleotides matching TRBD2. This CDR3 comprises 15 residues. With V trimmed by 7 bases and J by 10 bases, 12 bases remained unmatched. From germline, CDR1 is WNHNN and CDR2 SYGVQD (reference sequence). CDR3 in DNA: TGCGCCAGCAAGGACCGACTAGCGGGGTATGAAGAGCAGTTCTTC. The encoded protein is CASKDRLAGYEEQFF.

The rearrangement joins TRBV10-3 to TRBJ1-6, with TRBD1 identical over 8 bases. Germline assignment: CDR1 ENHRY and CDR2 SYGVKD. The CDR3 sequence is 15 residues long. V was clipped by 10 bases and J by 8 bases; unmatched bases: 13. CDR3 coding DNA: TGTGCCACCTATCCTACGACAGGGGAAGATTCACCCCTCCACTTT. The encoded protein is CATYPTTGEDSPLHF.